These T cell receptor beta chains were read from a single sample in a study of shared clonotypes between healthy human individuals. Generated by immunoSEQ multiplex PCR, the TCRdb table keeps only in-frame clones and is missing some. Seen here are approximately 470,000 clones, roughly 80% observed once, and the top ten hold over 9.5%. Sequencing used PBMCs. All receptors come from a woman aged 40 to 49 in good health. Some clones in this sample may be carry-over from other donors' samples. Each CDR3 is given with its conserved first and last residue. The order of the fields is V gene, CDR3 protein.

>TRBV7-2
CASSLRRDRMQFF
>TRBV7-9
CASSLARNQETQYF
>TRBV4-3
CASSQETGGHLSYEQYF
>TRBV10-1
CASSETGIADEQYF
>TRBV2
CASSAGSSNTEAFF
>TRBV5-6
CASNVWRGGKETQYF
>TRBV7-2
CASSLADRGRTYQPQHF
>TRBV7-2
CASSLGTARLGYGYTF
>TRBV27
CASRTLAELAGYTDTQYF
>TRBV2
CASSPFMNTEAFF
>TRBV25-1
CASSDLAGPQETQYF
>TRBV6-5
CASSVRAGEQYF
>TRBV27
CASRPGGLAGGNTGELFF
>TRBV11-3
CASSVWGQETQYF
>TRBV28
CASSPPRLAGVYEQYF
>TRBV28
CASSLTGVEQYF
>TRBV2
CASSEAGRRADEQYF
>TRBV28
CASSFAGLYQPQHF
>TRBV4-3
CASSQKTGGRSDEQFF
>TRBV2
CASTKGTYEQYF
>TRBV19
CASRVSGVSGNTIYF
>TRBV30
CAWEGTSGRAEGTDTQYF
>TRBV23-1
CASPGGREDTEAFF
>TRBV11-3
CASSFGGAEAFF
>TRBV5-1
CASSSLGGRQTDTQYF
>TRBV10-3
CAISEGNRPGTEAFF
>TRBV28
CASSLTLSSYNEQFF
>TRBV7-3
CASSLQAGYYEQYF
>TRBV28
CASSPPYSYEQYF
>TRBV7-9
CASSTPPLGVNQPQHF
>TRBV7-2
CASSFDPGGANEKLFF
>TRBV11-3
CASSLDENTEAFF
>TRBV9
CASSVALAGAGDTQYF
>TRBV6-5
CASSYPPYEQYF
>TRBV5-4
CASSSGPGGTGELFF
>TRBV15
CATSSPNEGLEGYTF
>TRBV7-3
CASSSTSDSYNEQFF
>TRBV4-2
CASSQDPGLNTGELFF
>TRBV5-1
CASGLAGAKETQYF
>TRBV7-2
CASSLIAGQGRQPQHF
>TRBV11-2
CASSLGPAGLGETQYF
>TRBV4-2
CASSLGGDSNQPQHF
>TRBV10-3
CATRSGTVNTDTQYF
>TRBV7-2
CASSWWTGTYEQYF
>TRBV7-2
CASSSTGGNQPQHF
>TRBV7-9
CASSLGIGLAGGSTDTQYF
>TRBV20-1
CSASPDTQYF
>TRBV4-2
CASSHSGQGEDEQFF
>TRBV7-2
CASSPRLAGGQETQYF
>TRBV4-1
CASSQGEGQGYTEAFF
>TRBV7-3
CASSTAGTGALAKNIQYF
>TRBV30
CAWSGGSSSYEQYF
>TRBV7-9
CASSLSGPNYGYTF
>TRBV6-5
CASSYRGPPEYGYTF